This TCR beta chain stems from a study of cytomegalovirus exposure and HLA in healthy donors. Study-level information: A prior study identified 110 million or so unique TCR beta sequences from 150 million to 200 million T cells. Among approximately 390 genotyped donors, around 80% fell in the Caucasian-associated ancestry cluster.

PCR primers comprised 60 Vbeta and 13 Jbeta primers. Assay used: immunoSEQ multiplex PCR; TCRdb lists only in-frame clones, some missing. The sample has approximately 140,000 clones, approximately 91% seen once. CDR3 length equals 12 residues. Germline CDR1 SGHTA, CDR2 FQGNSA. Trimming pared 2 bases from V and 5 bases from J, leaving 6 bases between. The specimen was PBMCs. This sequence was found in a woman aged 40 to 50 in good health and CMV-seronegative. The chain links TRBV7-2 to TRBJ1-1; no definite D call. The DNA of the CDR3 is TGTGCCAGCAGCTTAAGGGAGACTGAAGCTTTCTTT. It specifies CASSLRETEAFF. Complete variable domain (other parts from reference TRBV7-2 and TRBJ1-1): GAGVSQSPSNKVTEKGKDVELRCDPISGHTALYWYRQSLGQGLEFLIYFQGNSAPDKSGLPSDRFSAERTGGSVSTLTIQRTQQEDSAVYLCASSLRETEAFFGQGTRLTVV.